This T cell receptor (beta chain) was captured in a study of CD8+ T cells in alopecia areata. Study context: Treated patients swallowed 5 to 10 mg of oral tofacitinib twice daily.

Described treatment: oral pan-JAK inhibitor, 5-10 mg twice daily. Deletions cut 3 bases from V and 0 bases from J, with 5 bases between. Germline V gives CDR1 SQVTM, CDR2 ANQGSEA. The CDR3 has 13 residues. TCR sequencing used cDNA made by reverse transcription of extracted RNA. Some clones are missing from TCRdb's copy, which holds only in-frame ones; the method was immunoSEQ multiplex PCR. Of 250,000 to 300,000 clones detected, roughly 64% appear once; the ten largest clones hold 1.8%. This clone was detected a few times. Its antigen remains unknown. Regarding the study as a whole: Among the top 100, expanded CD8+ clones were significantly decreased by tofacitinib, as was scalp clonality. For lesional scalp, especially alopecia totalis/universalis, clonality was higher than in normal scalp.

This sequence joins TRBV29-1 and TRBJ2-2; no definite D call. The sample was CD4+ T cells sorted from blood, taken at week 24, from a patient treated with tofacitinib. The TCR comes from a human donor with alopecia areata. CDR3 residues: CSVDRTNTGELFF. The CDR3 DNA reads TGCAGCGTTGATAGGACGAACACCGGGGAGCTGTTTTTT.